This T cell receptor (beta chain) originates from a study of beta chain features in type 1 diabetes. As to this clone: Its antigen remains unknown.

CD4+ naive, central memory, regulatory and stem cell-like memory subsets were isolated by sorting on CD45RO/CCR7/CD25/CD127/CD95/CD27. Germline CDR1 and CDR2: SGHRS and YFSETQ. This CDR3 is built from 16 residues. V lost 4 bases and J 2 bases, leaving 19 bases between the germline ends. cDNA synthesis used the whole RNA isolate, giving expressed TCRB sequences. TCRdb's copy holds only in-frame clones and misses some; the assay was immunoSEQ multiplex PCR. Here the sample spans about 930,000 clones, about a sixth being singletons. Study-wide results and caveats: In comparison with healthy donors, patients had naive, central memory and Treg TCRB repertoires that appeared more similar. Type 1 diabetes patients had moderately but significantly shorter TCRB CDR3s in all four CD4+ subsets.

The TCR originated in a young woman in good health. The V and J genes are TRBV5-1 and TRBJ2-7, with D perhaps being TRBD1 or TRBD2 (5 bases each). The sample taken for sequencing was naive CD4+ T cells from blood. The CDR3: CASSASGTARTYEQYF. The DNA of the CDR3 is TGCGCCAGCAGCGCCTCCGGGACCGCCAGGACCTACGAGCAGTACTTC.